Presented here are 17 T cell receptor beta chains from one specimen sequenced in a study of T cells in AML relapse after transplant. A modified RACE PCR on RNA, not multiplex PCR, amplified the TCR chains. TCRdb reanalysed the PCR reads using MiXCR and keeps one entry per CDR3 protein. The sample has 1,000 or so distinct CDR3 sequences; about 20% are singletons. Sequenced material: bone marrow. Receptor source: a human donor in good health.

By sample fraction, this clonotype is medium-sized. J is TRBJ2-7 and V is TRBV12-3 or TRBV12-4; D not resolved. V lost 6 bases, J lost 0 bases, and 12 bases lay in between. CDR3 size: 14 residues. The CDR3 DNA reads as TGTGCCAGCAGAGGTGACGGTTCCTCCTACGAGCAGTACTTC. Encoded protein: CASRGDGSSYEQYF.

The chain uses TRBV12-3 or TRBV12-4 and TRBJ1-1; 7 bases are a match to TRBD1. Trimming removed 6 bases from V and 0 bases from J; junction bases left unmatched: 7. The CDR3 consists of 15 residues. DNA of the CDR3: TGTGCCAGCAGCTTGACGACAGGGCTGAACACTGAAGCTTTCTTT. Amino acids: CASSLTTGLNTEAFF.

This clonotype is categorized as medium-sized. The chain uses TRBV29-1 and TRBJ1-2, with TRBD1 identical over 10 bases. CDR1 and CDR2 (germline): SQVTM, ANQGSEA. Germline trimming cut 4 bases from V and 4 bases from J; bases unmatched to any gene: 9. This CDR3 spans 15 amino acids. The CDR3 sequence is CSVASGTGATYGYTF. For the CDR3, the DNA is TGCAGCGTTGCCTCCGGGACAGGGGCTACCTATGGCTACACCTTC.

This clonotype is medium-sized (0.01 to 0.1%). The chain employs TRBV27 and TRBJ2-2; no clear D gene. Deletions cut 2 bases from V and 3 bases from J, with 7 bases between. Per the germline V gene, CDR1 is MNHEY and CDR2 is SMNVEV (reference sequence). The CDR3 length is 14 residues. This chain's CDR3 is CASSLNYDTGELFF. For the CDR3, the DNA is TGTGCCAGCAGTTTAAATTACGACACCGGGGAGCTGTTTTTT.

In this sample, this clonotype is large. The chain combines TRBV6-5 with TRBJ1-3; D is unclear. There are 14 residues in the CDR3. V was cut by 5 bases and J by 0 bases, with 8 bases left in between. Germline CDR1 MNHEY, CDR2 SVGAGI. The CDR3 DNA is TGTGCCAGCAGTCCGAGGAGCTCTGGAAACACCATATATTTT. Protein product: CASSPRSSGNTIYF.

This clonotype has only one observation. J is TRBJ1-6 and V is TRBV25-1; D is uncertain. Trimming shortened V by 9 bases and J by 9 bases, and 18 bases separated the two germline ends. Germline V lookup: CDR1 MGHDK, CDR2 SYGVNS. The CDR3 contains 14 residues. CDR3 sequence reads: CASSLLGRGSPLHF. The CDR3 bases are TGTGCCAGTAGCCTTCTGGGTCGCGGTTCACCCCTCCACTTT.

The CDR3: CASSEAGDTEAFF. The CDR3 coding sequence is TGTGCCAGCAGCGAAGCGGGGGACACTGAAGCTTTCTTT. This chain links TRBV7-2 with TRBJ1-1, with D possibly TRBD1 on 5 matching bases. CDR1 is SGHTA and CDR2 is FQGNSA in the germline V gene. This CDR3 region has 13 residues. The V end was cut by 5 bases, the J end by 3 bases, with 10 bases between.

By sample share, this clonotype is large (0.1 to 1%). The chain links TRBV10-3 to TRBJ2-1, with 16 bases lining up with TRBD2. Germline CDR1 ENHRY, CDR2 SYGVKD. V was pared by 7 bases and J by 7 bases, with 19 bases of the junction left unmatched. The CDR3 consists of 20 residues. Written as DNA, the CDR3 is TGTGCCATCACGGGGGACCCCGGGACTAGCGGGAGGGGCGTCAGGAATGAGCAGTTCTTC. This encodes CAITGDPGTSGRGVRNEQFF.

In its sample, this clonotype is medium-sized (0.01 to 0.1%). The rearrangement uses TRBV3-1 and TRBJ1-2; D is perhaps TRBD1 (5 bases). The germline CDR1 and CDR2 sequences are LGHDT and YNNKEL (reference sequence). The CDR3 contains 13 residues. V was trimmed by 5 bases and J by 7 bases, leaving 14 bases between them. The CDR3 coding sequence is TGTGCCAGCAGCTATATAAGGGGAGCTGGCTACACCTTC. Protein: CASSYIRGAGYTF.

This clonotype is judged large. CDR3 protein: CASSLKSHLNYGYTF. The CDR3 DNA reads as TGTGCCAGCAGCTTGAAGTCCCATCTCAACTATGGCTACACCTTC. The rearrangement links TRBV5-6 to TRBJ1-2; D unclear. The CDR3 runs 15 residues. Germline CDR1 and CDR2: SGHDT and YYEEEE. V was cut by 1 base and J by 2 bases, with 12 bases left in between. Full variable domain (remainder filled in from reference TRBV5-6 and TRBJ1-2): DAGVTQSPTHLIKTRGQQVTLRCSPKSGHDTVSWYQQALGQGPQFIFQYYEEEERQRGNFPDRFSGHQFPNYSSELNVNALLLGDSALYLCASSLKSHLNYGYTFGSGTRLTVV.

Within the sample, this clonotype is medium-sized. The chain links TRBV7-8 to TRBJ2-1; no reliable D call. The germline V gene encodes CDR1 SGHVS and CDR2 FQNEAQ. The CDR3 covers 14 residues. The V end was cut by 3 bases, the J end by 8 bases, with 14 bases between. In DNA, the CDR3 is TGTGCCAGCAGCTTGGGCCTTAGCATCTATGAGCAGTTCTTC. Its protein is CASSLGLSIYEQFF.

As concerns this clonotype: Sequence at one end of the junction differs from germline and may be a read error. This chain connects TRBV20-1 to TRBJ1-1, with 7 bases fitting TRBD1. CDR3 size: 16 residues. Germline V gene lookup returns CDR1 DFQATT and CDR2 SNEGSKA (reference sequence). DNA of the CDR3: TGCAGTGCGAATCGAGGGGGCGGGATGGGGAACACTGAAACTTTCTTC. Protein: CSANRGGGMGNTETFF.

This clonotype is deemed large (0.1 to 1%). V and J are TRBV20-1 and TRBJ2-5, with TRBD2 matching 8 bases. This CDR3 has 13 amino acids. Germline CDR1 is DFQATT and CDR2 is SNEGSKA (reference sequence). The V and J ends lost 5 bases and 4 bases, in that order; junction bases with no gene match: 6. The chain's CDR3 is CSADGAGGETQYF. The CDR3 DNA sequence: TGCAGTGCTGATGGGGCGGGGGGAGAGACCCAGTACTTC.

By proportion, this clonotype is large. The rearrangement links TRBV6-5 to TRBJ2-7, with 7 bases matching TRBD1. V was pared by 5 bases and J by 0 bases, with 7 bases of the junction left unmatched. This CDR3 spans 15 amino acids. CDR1 is MNHEY and CDR2 is SVGAGI in the germline V gene. The CDR3 DNA sequence: TGTGCCAGCAGTGGCGGACAGGTCCCCTCCTACGAGCAGTACTTC. It encodes CASSGGQVPSYEQYF.

Judged by abundance, this clonotype is large (0.1 to 1%). The rearrangement joins TRBV6-1 to TRBJ1-5; 11 bases are a match to TRBD1. V shed 1 base and J 7 bases; nucleotides not matched to a gene: 6. CDR1 and CDR2 from the germline V gene are MNHNS and SASEGT. The CDR3 length is 16 residues. CDR3 nucleotide sequence: TGTGCCAGCAGTGAAGGGCCGGGACAGGGGGAGCAGCCCCAGCATTTT. It encodes CASSEGPGQGEQPQHF.

This clonotype rates as medium-sized. The rearrangement joins TRBV7-3 to TRBJ2-1, with no clear D. V lost 5 bases, J lost 0 bases, and 14 bases lay in between. There are 16 residues in the CDR3. Germline loops: CDR1 SGHTA, CDR2 FQGTGA. In DNA form, the CDR3 reads TGTGCCAGCAGCCCCGCCAGCACAAGCTCCTACAATGAGCAGTTCTTC. Its translation is CASSPASTSSYNEQFF.

This clonotype is judged medium-sized (0.01 to 0.1%). This chain joins TRBV6-1 and TRBJ2-1; D gene unclear. Deletions cut 6 bases from V and 3 bases from J, with 3 bases between. CDR1 MNHNS and CDR2 SASEGT come from the germline V gene. The CDR3 is 11 residues long. The CDR3 loop is CASSCYNEQFF. The DNA of the CDR3 is TGTGCCAGCAGCTGCTACAATGAGCAGTTCTTC.